This T cell receptor beta chain is from a study of shared clonotypes between healthy human individuals. Study-level findings and limits: Relative to their counterparts shared across all four donors, non-shared clonotypes exhibited diminished generation probabilities.

As to this clone: Its antigen is still unknown.

Data came from immunoSEQ multiplex PCR; TCRdb stores just in-frame clones and leaves some out. Seen here are 2 million to 3 million clones, 93% observed once, and the top ten hold around 0.4%. This TCR was recovered from a man younger than 30 in good health. Some clones in this sample may be carry-over from other donors' samples. Sequenced material: naive CD4+ T cells from PBMCs. Specified subset: CD45RA+ positively selected.

DNA for the CDR3: TGTGCCAGCAGCTTAGAACTCCAGCCTAGCGGACACAATGAGCAGTTCTTC. Amino acids: CASSLELQPSGHNEQFF. The rearrangement uses TRBV7-8 and TRBJ2-1, with 7 positions matching TRBD2. V lost 1 base to trimming and J lost 5 bases; unmatched junction nucleotides: 11. Germline CDR1 is SGHVS and CDR2 is FQNEAQ. This CDR3 has 17 residues.